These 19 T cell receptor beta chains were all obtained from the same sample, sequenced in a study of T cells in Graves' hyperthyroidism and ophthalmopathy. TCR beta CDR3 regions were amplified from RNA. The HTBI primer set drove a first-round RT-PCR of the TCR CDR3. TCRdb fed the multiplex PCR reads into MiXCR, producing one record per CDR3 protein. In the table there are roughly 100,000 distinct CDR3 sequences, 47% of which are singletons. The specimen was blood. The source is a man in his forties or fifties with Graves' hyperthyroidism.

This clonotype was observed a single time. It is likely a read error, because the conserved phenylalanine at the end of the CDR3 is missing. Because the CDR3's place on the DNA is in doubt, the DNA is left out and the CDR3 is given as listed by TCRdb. CDR3 amino acids: CASSSMGADI. The chain links TRBV5-8 to TRBJ2-3; the D segment call TRBD1 is taken from the table without a DNA check. Termini included, the CDR3 measures 10 amino acids. Germline CDR1 SGHTS, CDR2 YDEGEE.

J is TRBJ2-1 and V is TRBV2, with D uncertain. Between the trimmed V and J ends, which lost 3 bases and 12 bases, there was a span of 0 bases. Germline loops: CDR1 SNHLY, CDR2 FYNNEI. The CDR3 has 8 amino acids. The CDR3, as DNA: TGTGCCAGCAGTGAGCAGTTCTTC. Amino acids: CASSEQFF. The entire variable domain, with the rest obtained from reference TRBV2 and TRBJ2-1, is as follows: EPEVTQTPSHQVTQMGQEVILRCVPISNHLYFYWYRQILGQKVEFLVSFYNNEISEKSEIFDDQFSVERPDGSNFTLKIRSTKLEDSAMYFCASSEQFFGPGTRLTVL.

For the CDR3, the DNA is TGTGCCAGCAGTTTAGACACCCGGTGGGGCCAGCCCCAGCATTTT. Translated: CASSLDTRWGQPQHF. The rearrangement links TRBV28 to TRBJ1-5, with D possibly matching TRBD1 (5 bases). In germline, CDR1 is MDHEN, CDR2 SYDVKM. V was pared by 2 bases and J by 7 bases, with 15 bases between. The CDR3 consists of 15 residues. Full variable domain (remainder filled in from reference TRBV28 and TRBJ1-5): DVKVTQSSRYLVKRTGEKVFLECVQDMDHENMFWYRQDPGLGLRLIYFSYDVKMKEKGDIPEGYSVSREKKERFSLILESASTNQTSMYLCASSLDTRWGQPQHFGDGTRLSIL.

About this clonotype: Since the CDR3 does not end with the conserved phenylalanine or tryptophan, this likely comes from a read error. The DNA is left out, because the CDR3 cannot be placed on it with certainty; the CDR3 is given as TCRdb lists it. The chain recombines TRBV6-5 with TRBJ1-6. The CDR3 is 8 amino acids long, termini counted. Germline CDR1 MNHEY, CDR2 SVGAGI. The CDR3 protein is CASSYSTL.

CDR3 DNA: TGTGCCAGCAGCTTGGGACTAGCGGGGCTCGGGGGCCGTGACCAAGAGACCCAGTACTTC. Translated, it gives CASSLGLAGLGGRDQETQYF. The chain is built from TRBV7-9 and TRBJ2-5, with 13 bases fitting TRBD2. With 3 bases clipped from V and 0 bases from J, the junction kept 13 bases outside the gene matches. Germline V gene lookup returns CDR1 SEHNR and CDR2 FQNEAQ (reference sequence). The CDR3 has 20 residues.

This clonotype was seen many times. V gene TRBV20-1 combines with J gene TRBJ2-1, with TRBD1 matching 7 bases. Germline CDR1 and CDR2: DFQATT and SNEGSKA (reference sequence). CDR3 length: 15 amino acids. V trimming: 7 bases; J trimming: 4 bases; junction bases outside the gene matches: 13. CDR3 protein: CSVYYRGRGYNEQFF. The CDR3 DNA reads TGCAGTGTTTACTACAGGGGCAGGGGGTACAATGAGCAGTTCTTC.

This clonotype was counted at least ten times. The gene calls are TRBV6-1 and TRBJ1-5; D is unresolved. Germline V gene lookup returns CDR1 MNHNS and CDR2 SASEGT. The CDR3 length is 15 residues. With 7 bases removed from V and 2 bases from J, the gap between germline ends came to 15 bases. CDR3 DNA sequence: TGTGCCAGCACCGAACCGGAGGTTGGCAATCAGCCCCAGCATTTT. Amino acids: CASTEPEVGNQPQHF.

CDR3 protein: CASSVRVGQPQHF. The CDR3 DNA reads as TGTGCCAGCAGCGTAAGGGTGGGCCAGCCCCAGCATTTT. The rearrangement joins TRBV9 to TRBJ1-5; no firm D call. CDR3 length equals 13 residues. V was clipped by 1 base and J by 7 bases, with 9 bases between them. The germline V gene encodes CDR1 SGDLS and CDR2 YYNGEE.

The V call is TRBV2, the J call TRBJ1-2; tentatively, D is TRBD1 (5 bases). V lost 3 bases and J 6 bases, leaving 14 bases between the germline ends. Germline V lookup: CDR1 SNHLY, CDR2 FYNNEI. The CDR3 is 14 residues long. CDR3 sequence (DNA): TGTGCCAGCAGTGACGCGAGGGGCGGTGATGGCTACACCTTC. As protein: CASSDARGGDGYTF.

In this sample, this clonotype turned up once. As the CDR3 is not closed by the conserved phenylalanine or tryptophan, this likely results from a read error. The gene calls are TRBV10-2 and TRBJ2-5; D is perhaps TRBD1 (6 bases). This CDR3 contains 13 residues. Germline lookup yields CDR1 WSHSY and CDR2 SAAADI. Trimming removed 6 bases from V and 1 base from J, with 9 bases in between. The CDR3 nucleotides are TGCGCCAGCAGCCGGGACACCCAAGAGACCCAGTACTTA. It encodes CASSRDTQETQYL.

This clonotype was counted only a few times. Here the CDR3 DNA reads TGTGCCAGCCGTAAGCGGGACGGCCACTATCAGCCCCAGCATTTT. Residues: CASRKRDGHYQPQHF. V usage is TRBV27 and J usage is TRBJ1-5; tentatively, D is TRBD1 (5 bases). This CDR3 is 15 amino acids long. Per germline, CDR1 MNHEY and CDR2 SMNVEV (reference sequence). Trimming pared 8 bases from V and 5 bases from J, leaving 19 bases between.

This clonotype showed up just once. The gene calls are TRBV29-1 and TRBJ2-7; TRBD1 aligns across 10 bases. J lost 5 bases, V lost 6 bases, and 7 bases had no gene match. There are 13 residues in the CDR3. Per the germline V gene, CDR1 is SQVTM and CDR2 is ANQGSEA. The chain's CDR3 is CSVPGQGSDEQYF. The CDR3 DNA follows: TGCAGCGTCCCGGGACAGGGGAGCGACGAGCAGTACTTC.

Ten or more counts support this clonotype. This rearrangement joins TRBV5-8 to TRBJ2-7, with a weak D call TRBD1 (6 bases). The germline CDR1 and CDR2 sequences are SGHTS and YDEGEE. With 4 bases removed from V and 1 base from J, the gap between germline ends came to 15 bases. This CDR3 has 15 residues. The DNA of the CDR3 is TGTGCCAGCAGCCATCAGGGGACGGTTTCCTACGAGCAGTACTTC. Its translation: CASSHQGTVSYEQYF.

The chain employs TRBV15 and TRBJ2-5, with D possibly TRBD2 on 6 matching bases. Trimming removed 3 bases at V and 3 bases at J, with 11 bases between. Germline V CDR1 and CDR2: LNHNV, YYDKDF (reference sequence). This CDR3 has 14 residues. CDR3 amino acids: CATSSLGGEETQYF. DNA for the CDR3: TGTGCCACCAGCAGCTTGGGGGGAGAAGAGACCCAGTACTTC.

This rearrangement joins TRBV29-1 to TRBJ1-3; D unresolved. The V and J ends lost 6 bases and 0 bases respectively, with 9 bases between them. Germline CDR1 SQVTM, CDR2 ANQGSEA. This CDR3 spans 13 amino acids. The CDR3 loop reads CSVAGSSGNTIYF. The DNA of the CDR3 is TGCAGCGTCGCCGGGTCCTCTGGAAACACCATATATTTT.

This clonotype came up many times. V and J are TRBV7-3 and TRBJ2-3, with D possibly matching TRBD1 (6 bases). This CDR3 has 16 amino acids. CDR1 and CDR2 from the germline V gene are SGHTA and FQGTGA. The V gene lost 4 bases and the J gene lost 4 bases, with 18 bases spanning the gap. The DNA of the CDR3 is TGTGCCAGCAGCTCGGGACAACCGCCGTTCGCAGATACGCAGTATTTT. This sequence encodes CASSSGQPPFADTQYF.

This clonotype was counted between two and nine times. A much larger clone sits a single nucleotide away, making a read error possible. In nucleotides, the CDR3 is TGTGCCAGCAGCTTACAGGGTCGGGATGAGCAGCTCTTC. Its protein product is CASSLQGRDEQLF. The chain combines TRBV13 with TRBJ2-1; tentatively, D is TRBD1 or TRBD2 (5 bases each). Germline V lookup: CDR1 PRHDT, CDR2 FYEKMQ (reference sequence). The CDR3 has 13 amino acids.

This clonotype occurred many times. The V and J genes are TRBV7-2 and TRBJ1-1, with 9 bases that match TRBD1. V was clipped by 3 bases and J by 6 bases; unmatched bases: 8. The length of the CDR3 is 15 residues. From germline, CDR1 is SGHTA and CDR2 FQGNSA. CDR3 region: CASSFYPTGGSEAFF. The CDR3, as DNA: TGTGCCAGCAGCTTTTATCCGACAGGGGGATCTGAAGCTTTCTTT.

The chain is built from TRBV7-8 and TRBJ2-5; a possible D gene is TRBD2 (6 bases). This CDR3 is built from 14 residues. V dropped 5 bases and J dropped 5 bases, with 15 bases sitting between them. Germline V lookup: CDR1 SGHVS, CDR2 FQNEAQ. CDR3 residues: CASSPSGGEETQYF. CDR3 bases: TGTGCCAGCAGCCCCTCCGGCGGGGAGGAGACCCAGTACTTC.